This T cell receptor beta chain derives from a study of T cell responses to AZD1222 COVID-19 vaccine. Study-level information: Pooling covered second doses at about 4 or about 12 weeks.

The table came from immunoSEQ multiplex PCR; TCRdb's copy has only in-frame clones and leaves some out. Here the sample spans roughly 100,000 clones, approximately 89% being singletons. This clone was picked up one time. This clonotype was sampled from an adult in good health. The sequencing here drew on peripheral blood, taken on day 0 of AZD1222 vaccination.

In DNA form, the CDR3 reads TGCGCCAGCAGCCCCTTGGCAGATACGCAGTATTTT. Amino acids: CASSPLADTQYF. The chain links TRBV5-1 to TRBJ2-3; D is ambiguous. The V end lost 4 bases, the J end lost 4 bases, and 7 bases lay between the germline ends. This CDR3 has 12 amino acids. Per the germline V gene, CDR1 is SGHRS and CDR2 is YFSETQ.